This T cell receptor (beta chain) was profiled in a study of T cell responses to AZD1222 COVID-19 vaccine. In its sample, this clone was seen a few times. Its matching antigen is unknown. Libraries were prepared by immunoSEQ multiplex PCR; TCRdb keeps only in-frame clonotypes and omits some of them. Of some 31,000 clones in the sample, approximately 80% were seen once. The study, taken as a whole, reports: The donor cohort was predominantly white British with a female majority, and clonal diversity may have been underestimated. Close to half of all spike-specific TCRs reportedly target regions of the variants that are unmutated. Spike-specific TCR breadth and depth rose after two AZD1222 doses.

Germline assignment: CDR1 SGHTA and CDR2 FQGTGA. Trimming removed 3 bases from V and 3 bases from J, with 3 bases in between. The CDR3 covers 13 residues. This chain joins TRBV7-3 and TRBJ2-6, with D uncertain. This clonotype originated in an adult who received the AZD1222 COVID-19 vaccine. The sequencing here drew on peripheral blood, taken 28 days after the second AZD1222 dose. The CDR3 DNA reads TGTGCCAGCAGCTTTTTTGGGGCCAACGTCCTGACTTTC. Encoded protein: CASSFFGANVLTF.